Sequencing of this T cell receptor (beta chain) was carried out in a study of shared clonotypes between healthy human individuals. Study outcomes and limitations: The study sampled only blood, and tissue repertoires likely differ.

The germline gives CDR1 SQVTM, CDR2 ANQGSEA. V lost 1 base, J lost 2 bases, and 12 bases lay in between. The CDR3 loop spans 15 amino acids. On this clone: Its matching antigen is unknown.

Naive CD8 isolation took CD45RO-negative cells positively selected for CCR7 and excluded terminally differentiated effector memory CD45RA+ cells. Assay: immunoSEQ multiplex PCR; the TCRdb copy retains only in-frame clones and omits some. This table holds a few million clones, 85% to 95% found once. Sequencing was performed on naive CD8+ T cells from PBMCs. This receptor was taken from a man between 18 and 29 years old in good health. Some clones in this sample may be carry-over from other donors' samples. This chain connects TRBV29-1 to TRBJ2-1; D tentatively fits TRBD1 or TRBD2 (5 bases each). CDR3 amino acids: CSVEGGSGPYNEQFF. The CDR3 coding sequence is TGCAGCGTTGAAGGGGGGTCCGGTCCCTACAATGAGCAGTTCTTC.